Listed below are T cell receptor beta chains from one sample, sequenced in a study of blood T cell repertoires in COVID-19. This table comes from immunoSEQ multiplex PCR, and its TCRdb copy is limited to in-frame clones, with some not included. This table has some 70,000 clones, less than 75% appearing once. Material: peripheral blood. All receptors come from a man between 60 and 75 years old with acute or convalescent COVID-19. CDR3s include the opening cysteine and the closing phenylalanine or tryptophan. D genes are given only for firm matches. Size tells how often a clone was seen (once, few, many) or the class of an expanded clone, and some rows leave it out.

cdr3_nt,cdr3_aa,clone_size,j_call,d_call,v_call
TGTGCCAGCAGCGCCACCGGGAGGGCCGGTACAGATACGCAGTATTTT,CASSATGRAGTDTQYF,NA,TRBJ2-3,TRBD2,TRBV9
TGTGCCAGTAGCCTGGTGGGGAGAACTAACTATGGCTACACCTTC,CASSLVGRTNYGYTF,many,TRBJ1-2,NA,TRBV19
TGTGCCAGCAGCCCCGGGGGGCCAGGGCTGGAGACCCAGTACTTC,CASSPGGPGLETQYF,NA,TRBJ2-5,NA,TRBV3-1/TRBV3-2
TGCGCCAGCAGCCTACAGTGGACTAATGAAAAACTGTTTTTT,CASSLQWTNEKLFF,few,TRBJ1-4,NA,TRBV5-1
TGTGCCAGCAGCTTGGCGGGGGGGAACCAAGAGACCCAGTACTTC,CASSLAGGNQETQYF,NA,TRBJ2-5,TRBD2,TRBV5-4
TGTGCCAGCAGCTTAGGCCGGGGGCGGGAGTGGCATGAGCAGTTCTTC,CASSLGRGREWHEQFF,NA,TRBJ2-1,NA,TRBV11-2
TGCGCCAGCAGCCCGGAACAGGGGCGAAACACTGAAGCTTTCTTT,CASSPEQGRNTEAFF,NA,TRBJ1-1,TRBD1,TRBV5-1
TGTGCCAGCAGTTGGACAGCCCAAGAGACCCAGTACTTC,CASSWTAQETQYF,NA,TRBJ2-5,NA,TRBV28
TGCGCCAGCAGCTTGGACAGGGGGTACTATGGCTACACCTTC,CASSLDRGYYGYTF,NA,TRBJ1-2,TRBD1,TRBV5-1
TGTGCCAGCAGCCACTTATCGGGGATGAATACGCAGTATTTT,CASSHLSGMNTQYF,few,TRBJ2-3,NA,TRBV7-9
TGTGCCAGCAGGACGAGGAAGTCAACTAATGAAAAACTGTTTTTT,CASRTRKSTNEKLFF,NA,TRBJ1-4,NA,TRBV6-5
TGTGCCAGCAGCGTAGAACCTGCGGTAGGCGAAAAACTGTTTTTT,CASSVEPAVGEKLFF,NA,TRBJ1-4,NA,TRBV9
TGTGCCAGCAGCCTGATCATGACAGGGCCCAATGAGCAGTTCTTC,CASSLIMTGPNEQFF,NA,TRBJ2-1,TRBD1,TRBV4-2
TGTGCCAGCAGCTTAGGAGGCAACAGGAAGCCCCAGCATTTT,CASSLGGNRKPQHF,NA,TRBJ1-5,NA,TRBV11-2
TGTGCCACCTCCGAGGGGGCGAACTATGGCTACACCTTC,CATSEGANYGYTF,NA,TRBJ1-2,TRBD1,TRBV10-3
TGCGCCAGCAGTGAGTCATCTTCGAGCGATACGCAGTATTTT,CASSESSSSDTQYF,NA,TRBJ2-3,NA,TRBV10-1
TGTGCCAGCACCCCGGGGGACCGGGAGGATGAAAAACTGTTTTTT,CASTPGDREDEKLFF,NA,TRBJ1-4,NA,TRBV7-9
TGTGCCAGCAGCTTAGGGGTCCAGGGGAGCACAGATACGCAGTATTTT,CASSLGVQGSTDTQYF,NA,TRBJ2-3,NA,TRBV7-9
TGCGCCAGCAGCTTGCGGGCGGGAGGGCCCAATGAGCAGTTCTTC,CASSLRAGGPNEQFF,NA,TRBJ2-1,TRBD2,TRBV5-1
TGTGCCAGCAGCCATCCCTGGACAGGGGACAATGAGCAGTTCTTC,CASSHPWTGDNEQFF,NA,TRBJ2-1,TRBD1,TRBV5-5
TGTGCCAGCTCACCGGTCCAGTCAGGGGGAGATACGCAGTATTTT,CASSPVQSGGDTQYF,few,TRBJ2-3,TRBD1,TRBV18
TGTGCCAGCAGTAATCCGGGACTATCTAATGAGCAGTTCTTC,CASSNPGLSNEQFF,NA,TRBJ2-1,TRBD2,TRBV28
TGTGCCAGCAGTGAGAATTGGGGCGCCGCGGGAGCTAACTATGGCTACACCTTC,CASSENWGAAGANYGYTF,NA,TRBJ1-2,NA,TRBV6-1
TGTGCCAGCAGGGGGGCAGCTAACTATGGCTACACCTTC,CASRGAANYGYTF,NA,TRBJ1-2,NA,TRBV2
TGTGCCAGCAGCCGTAGCGGGAGGATCCCAGATACGCAGTATTTT,CASSRSGRIPDTQYF,NA,TRBJ2-3,TRBD2,TRBV5-4
TGTGCCTGGAGCCCCGGGGGGGCGGAGAATGAAGCTTTCTTT,CAWSPGGAENEAFF,once,TRBJ1-1,NA,TRBV30
TGTGCCAGCAGCTTAAGTTCCGGAGGGACAGGAGCAGATACGCAGTATTTT,CASSLSSGGTGADTQYF,once,TRBJ2-3,TRBD1,TRBV7-2
TGTGCCAGCAGCCCAACCGGGGGGGGAGACTATGGCTACACCTTC,CASSPTGGGDYGYTF,NA,TRBJ1-2,NA,TRBV7-2
TGTGCCAGCAGTGTCCCTCGAAACACCATATATTTT,CASSVPRNTIYF,NA,TRBJ1-3,NA,TRBV2
TGTGCCAGCAGCTACGACAGGGGTAGGAACACCGGGGAGCTGTTTTTT,CASSYDRGRNTGELFF,NA,TRBJ2-2,TRBD1,TRBV11-3
TGTGCCAGTAGTAAGGAGACAGGGGGCGATCAGCCCCAGCATTTT,CASSKETGGDQPQHF,NA,TRBJ1-5,TRBD1,TRBV19
TGTGCCAGCAGCCCAAGGACAGGGGGAAACACCATATATTTT,CASSPRTGGNTIYF,NA,TRBJ1-3,TRBD1,TRBV9
TGTGCCAGTAGTCCACAGGGAATATATGGCTACACCTTC,CASSPQGIYGYTF,NA,TRBJ1-2,NA,TRBV19
TGCAGCGTTGTAGTGGACGGAGGGCGACTAAATGAGCAGTTCTTC,CSVVVDGGRLNEQFF,NA,TRBJ2-1,NA,TRBV29-1
TGTGCCATCAACCCCGGGAGCTCCTATAATTCACCCCTCCACTTT,CAINPGSSYNSPLHF,NA,TRBJ1-6,NA,TRBV10-3
TGTGCCAGTAGTATAGAGCACAGGGGGATCTATGGCTACACCTTC,CASSIEHRGIYGYTF,NA,TRBJ1-2,TRBD1,TRBV19
TGTGCCAGCAGCTTAGCGGGTACGAGACTAGAAAAACTGTTTTTT,CASSLAGTRLEKLFF,many,TRBJ1-4,NA,TRBV7-9
TGTGCCAGCAGCCAAGATGTAGGGGGCCCGTCTGGGGCCAACGTCCTGACTTTC,CASSQDVGGPSGANVLTF,once,TRBJ2-6,TRBD1,TRBV3-1/TRBV3-2
TGTGCCAGCAGTGATCAGACTAGCGGCTTCTACGAGCAGTACTTC,CASSDQTSGFYEQYF,NA,TRBJ2-7,TRBD2,TRBV6-1
TGTGCCAGCAGCGTATACAATGAGCAGTTCTTC,CASSVYNEQFF,NA,TRBJ2-1,NA,TRBV2
TGTGCCAGTAGTACAAGCCTACAGGGAAACACTGAAGCTTTCTTT,CASSTSLQGNTEAFF,NA,TRBJ1-1,NA,TRBV19
TGTGCCAGCAGCAAACAGGGCCTCAGCACAGATACGCAGTATTTT,CASSKQGLSTDTQYF,NA,TRBJ2-3,NA,TRBV7-3
TGTGCCAGCAGCGTCTCCGGACAGCTTTATGGCTACACCTTC,CASSVSGQLYGYTF,NA,TRBJ1-2,NA,TRBV9
TGTGCCAGCAGCTTCGGACTAGTTTTTCCAGAGACCCAGTACTTC,CASSFGLVFPETQYF,NA,TRBJ2-5,TRBD2,TRBV11-2
TGCGCCAGCAGCTTGGAGGGACAGGGGTTCTCTGAGCAGTTCTTC,CASSLEGQGFSEQFF,once,TRBJ2-1,TRBD1,TRBV5-1
TGTGCCAGCAGCCGGACTTCATACGAGCAGTACTTC,CASSRTSYEQYF,NA,TRBJ2-7,NA,TRBV7-3
TGTGCCAGCAGCCAAGATCTAAGGGCCGGGAGGGGGGGTGGATTTTCCTACAATGAGCAGTTCTTC,CASSQDLRAGRGGGFSYNEQFF,NA,TRBJ2-1,TRBD2,TRBV4-2
TGCGCCAGCAGCCTCGGACAGGGGGGCTACGAGCAGTACTTC,CASSLGQGGYEQYF,NA,TRBJ2-7,TRBD1,TRBV5-1
TGTGCCACCAGTGATACCTTCAGGGTTACCCAGTACTTC,CATSDTFRVTQYF,once,TRBJ2-5,NA,TRBV24-1
TGTGCCAGCACCGGGACTAGCTTTACCGGGGAGCTGTTTTTT,CASTGTSFTGELFF,NA,TRBJ2-2,TRBD2,TRBV7-3
TGTGCCAGCAGCGTTGCAGGGCGCACTGAAGCTTTCTTT,CASSVAGRTEAFF,NA,TRBJ1-1,NA,TRBV7-6